A selection of T cell receptor beta chains follows, all from one sample in a study of blood T cell repertoires in COVID-19. Profiling relied on immunoSEQ multiplex PCR, and the TCRdb table lists in-frame clones only, not all of them. The sample contains around 290,000 clones, 75% to 95% of which appear only once. Sequencing was carried out using PBMCs or T cells enriched from blood (not recorded which). These receptors were taken from a woman aged 25 to 39 who had recovered from COVID-19. The CDR3 runs from the conserved cysteine through the conserved F or W. A D gene is named only where the DNA matches it firmly. Only some rows state a clone size, as once, few, many or a class for expanded clones.

D gene	clone size	V gene	CDR3 length	J gene	CDR3 DNA	CDR3 protein
.	.	TRBV18	16	TRBJ1-6	TGTGCCAGCTCGTCCGGTCAACTCGGGGTGAATTCACCCCTCCACTTT	CASSSGQLGVNSPLHF
TRBD2	.	TRBV6-5	14	TRBJ2-5	TGTGCCAGCAGGAGCGGGAGACTTCAAGAGACCCAGTACTTC	CASRSGRLQETQYF
TRBD1	few	TRBV29-1	16	TRBJ2-1	TGCAGCGTTGATCCCCGACAGGGTACCTCCTACAATGAGCAGTTCTTC	CSVDPRQGTSYNEQFF
.	.	TRBV30	14	TRBJ1-5	TGTGCCTGGAGCCGAACAGGGTATGGTCAGCCCCAGCATTTT	CAWSRTGYGQPQHF
.	.	TRBV4-1	15	TRBJ1-5	TGCGCCAGCAGCCAATCTCCCAGGCTGAATCAGCCCCAGCATTTT	CASSQSPRLNQPQHF
.	.	TRBV6-6	19	TRBJ2-7	TGTGCCAGCAGCTCCTTCCTAACGTCCAGGGCCCGCCTGTCGTCCGAGCAGTACTTC	CASSSFLTSRARLSSEQYF
TRBD2	once	TRBV4-1	17	TRBJ2-2	TGCGCCAGCAGCCAAGGATTAAGCGGGAGGGCCACCGGGGAGCTGTTTTTT	CASSQGLSGRATGELFF
TRBD1	.	TRBV19	16	TRBJ2-5	TGTGCCAGTAGTCCCGAGGGACAGGGTAACCAAGAGACCCAGTACTTC	CASSPEGQGNQETQYF
TRBD1	.	TRBV6-2/TRBV6-3	14	TRBJ1-2	TGTGCCAGCAGTTCGGGACAGGGGAACTATGGCTACACCTTC	CASSSGQGNYGYTF
.	.	TRBV29-1	14	TRBJ2-1	TGCAGCGTTGAAAGAGGCGGGAACTACAATGAGCAGTTCTTC	CSVERGGNYNEQFF
TRBD1	.	TRBV7-8	15	TRBJ2-7	TGTGCCAGCAGCTTAGCGGGTCAGGGGGCCTACGAGCAGTACTTC	CASSLAGQGAYEQYF
TRBD1	.	TRBV7-9	14	TRBJ2-7	TGTGCCAGCAGCGAGGACAACAGGGGCTACGAGCAGTACTTC	CASSEDNRGYEQYF
.	.	TRBV9	16	TRBJ1-2	TGTGCCAGCAGCCCCCGTCCCGGGACAACGAACTATGGCTACACCTTC	CASSPRPGTTNYGYTF
TRBD2	.	TRBV9	14	TRBJ2-3	TGTGCCAGCAGCACTAGCGGGAGCACAGATACGCAGTATTTT	CASSTSGSTDTQYF
.	.	TRBV15	15	TRBJ2-7	TGTGCCACCAGCAGAGATCGGACAGAGACCTACGAGCAGTACTTC	CATSRDRTETYEQYF
.	.	TRBV29-1	12	TRBJ2-1	TGCAGCGTTGGAACAGACTACAATGAGCAGTTCTTC	CSVGTDYNEQFF
.	.	TRBV28	14	TRBJ1-2	TGTGCCAGCAGTTTTTCAATCCCTAACTATGGCTACACCTTC	CASSFSIPNYGYTF
TRBD2	.	TRBV11-2	17	TRBJ2-7	TGTGCCAGCAGCCTAACAATATTAGCGGGAAACTTTTACGAGCAGTACTTC	CASSLTILAGNFYEQYF
TRBD1	once	TRBV27	12	TRBJ1-2	TGTGCCAGCAGGACAGGGGTTTATGGCTACACCTTC	CASRTGVYGYTF
.	.	TRBV28	21	TRBJ2-7	TGTGCCAGCAGTATCGACAGGGGGCGAAGGCGGGAGGGCCGGAGAACCTACGAGCAGTACTTC	CASSIDRGRRREGRRTYEQYF
TRBD2	.	TRBV5-5	16	TRBJ2-7	TGTGCCAGCAGCTTGGATAGACTAGCGGGAGCCTACGAGCAGTACTTC	CASSLDRLAGAYEQYF
.	.	TRBV11-2	14	TRBJ2-5	TGTGCCAGCAGCTTAGATGCAGGAAGAGAGACCCAGTACTTC	CASSLDAGRETQYF
TRBD2	.	TRBV5-1	16	TRBJ2-2	TGCGCCAGCAGCTTGGCCGGCGGGAGGCAGGGCGGGGAGCTGTTTTTT	CASSLAGGRQGGELFF
TRBD1	few	TRBV2	15	TRBJ2-2	TGTGCCAGCAGTGCTACAGGGGGTCTCACCGGGGAGCTGTTTTTT	CASSATGGLTGELFF
.	.	TRBV19	16	TRBJ1-4	TGTGCCAGTAAGGGGATCGGGGGTCCCAAGGTTGGAAAACTGTTTTTT	CASKGIGGPKVGKLFF
.	.	TRBV4-3	17	TRBJ1-1	TGCGCCAGCAGCCAAGGCGGGGGCGCGGGGCCTGGGACTGAAGCTTTCTTT	CASSQGGGAGPGTEAFF
.	.	TRBV2	15	TRBJ1-1	TGTGCCAGCAGTGAAGGGTTAGGGGTCAACACTGAAGCTTTCTTT	CASSEGLGVNTEAFF
TRBD1	.	TRBV7-9	16	TRBJ1-5	TGTGCCAGCAGCAGATCCGGGACAGGGGGCGGTCAGCCCCAGCATTTT	CASSRSGTGGGQPQHF
TRBD2	few	TRBV7-6	22	TRBJ2-3	TGTGCCAGCAGCTTTGGCCCCTCTTTCGGACTAGCGGGAGGGGAGGGGACAGATACGCAGTATTTT	CASSFGPSFGLAGGEGTDTQYF
TRBD1	few	TRBV11-2	15	TRBJ2-1	TGTGCCAGCAGCCGCGGGACAGGGAGGAACGATGAGCAGTTCTTC	CASSRGTGRNDEQFF
.	.	TRBV28	11	TRBJ1-5	TGTGCCAGCAGTACGGGGCAGCCCCAGCATTTT	CASSTGQPQHF
TRBD1	.	TRBV5-8	15	TRBJ1-5	TGTGCCAGCAGCTTGGAGGGACAGGCTAATCAGCCCCAGCATTTT	CASSLEGQANQPQHF
TRBD1	.	TRBV5-1	15	TRBJ2-7	TGCGCCAGCAGACAAGACGGGACAGACCAGTACGAGCAGTACTTC	CASRQDGTDQYEQYF
.	.	TRBV9	13	TRBJ1-2	TGTGCCAGCAGCGTCGCAGCTAACTATGGCTACACCTTC	CASSVAANYGYTF
.	.	TRBV19	14	TRBJ2-2	TGTGCCAGTAGTAGAACAGTGAACACCGGGGAGCTGTTTTTT	CASSRTVNTGELFF
.	.	TRBV19	13	TRBJ1-1	TGTGCCAGTAGTAACAGGGAGAACACTGAAGCTTTCTTT	CASSNRENTEAFF
.	.	TRBV6-4	13	TRBJ1-2	TGTGCCAGCAGTGCGGGCAGGGCCTATGGCTACACCTTC	CASSAGRAYGYTF
TRBD2	few	TRBV29-1	14	TRBJ2-3	TGCAGCGTTGACGCTAGCGGAGGCACAGATACGCAGTATTTT	CSVDASGGTDTQYF
TRBD2	.	TRBV2	15	TRBJ2-7	TGTGCCAGCAGGGGGGCTAGCGGGATAGGGTACGAGCAGTACTTC	CASRGASGIGYEQYF
TRBD2	.	TRBV18	17	TRBJ2-7	TGTGCCAGCTCACCCGGAGGGACTAGCGGGAGTTGGAAGGAGCAGTACTTC	CASSPGGTSGSWKEQYF
TRBD2	.	TRBV3-1/TRBV3-2	18	TRBJ2-1	TGTGCCAGCAGCCAATTGTCGGGGCTAGCGGTCTCCTACAATGAGCAGTTCTTC	CASSQLSGLAVSYNEQFF
.	.	TRBV3-1/TRBV3-2	14	TRBJ1-2	TGTGCCAGCAGCCAGAGGACAGAGAACTATGGCTACACCTTC	CASSQRTENYGYTF
.	.	TRBV29-1	11	TRBJ1-2	TGCAGCGTTGATAAGGGGCTGGGCTACACCTTC	CSVDKGLGYTF
.	.	TRBV11-2	13	TRBJ2-1	TGTGCCAGCAGCTTACCGGGTTACAATGAGCAGTTCTTC	CASSLPGYNEQFF
.	.	TRBV11-2	13	TRBJ2-5	TGTGCCAGCAGCTCACAGGGACAAGAGACCCAGTACTTC	CASSSQGQETQYF
TRBD2	.	TRBV6-5	13	TRBJ2-2	TGTGCCAGCAGTTCGAGCGGGATCGGGGAGCTGTTTTTT	CASSSSGIGELFF
TRBD2	.	TRBV4-3	19	TRBJ2-6	TGCGCCAGCAGCCAAGATCGCGGGGGACTAACTACTGGGGCCAACGTCCTGACTTTC	CASSQDRGGLTTGANVLTF
.	few	TRBV6-4	13	TRBJ1-6	TGTGCCAGCAGTGAGAGCCAGAGGTCACCCCTCCACTTT	CASSESQRSPLHF
.	.	TRBV5-1	12	TRBJ2-3	TGCGCCAGCAGCCCCCGAGGGAATACGCAGTATTTT	CASSPRGNTQYF
TRBD1	.	TRBV15	15	TRBJ2-7	TGTGCCACCAGCAGAGAAGGGACAGCGAGCTACGAGCAGTACTTC	CATSREGTASYEQYF
.	.	TRBV28	14	TRBJ1-1	TGTGCCAGCAGTTTGGGGCAGCTGAACACTGAAGCTTTCTTT	CASSLGQLNTEAFF
TRBD2	.	TRBV7-7	15	TRBJ2-7	TGTGCTAGCAGCCCCGGGACTAGCGGCCCCTACGAGCAGTACTTC	CASSPGTSGPYEQYF
.	.	TRBV27	14	TRBJ1-3	TGTGCCAGCAGCGAGACAGCCTCTGGAAACACCATATATTTT	CASSETASGNTIYF